What follows are 7 T cell receptor beta chains derived from one specimen sequenced in a study of OX40 agonist ivuxolimab in advanced cancers. The protocol was immunoSEQ multiplex PCR, while the TCRdb copy is restricted to in-frame clones and leaves out a portion. This repertoire shows approximately 69,000 clones, around 94% found once; its top ten account for about a sixth. Sequencing was performed on CD4+ or CD8+ T cells sorted from blood, taken in a trial of the OX40 agonist ivuxolimab. All receptors derive from an adult with an advanced solid tumor such as melanoma, head and neck, liver or kidney cancer.

The genes are TRBV9 and TRBJ2-2; the D is unclear. With 3 bases removed from V and 6 bases from J, the gap between germline ends came to 6 bases. CDR3 length equals 12 residues. The germline V gene encodes CDR1 SGDLS and CDR2 YYNGEE. Written as DNA, the CDR3 is TGTGCCAGCAGCGCCAATCCCGGGGAGCTGTTTTTT. Translated, it gives CASSANPGELFF.

The genes are TRBV10-2 and TRBJ1-1, with a possible D match to TRBD1 (5 bases). The V end was cut by 5 bases, the J end by 0 bases, with 16 bases between. This CDR3 has 16 residues. Germline lookup yields CDR1 WSHSY and CDR2 SAAADI. The CDR3, as DNA: TGCGCCAGCAGTAGGGGCCTTTCGGGGTTGAACACTGAAGCTTTCTTT. It specifies CASSRGLSGLNTEAFF.

The V call is TRBV9, the J call TRBJ2-2, with unresolved D. This CDR3 region has 12 residues. The germline V and J ends were trimmed by 3 bases and 4 bases, with 4 bases remaining between them. Germline-derived CDR1 and CDR2 are SGDLS and YYNGEE. The CDR3 nucleotides read TGTGCCAGCAGCGGAGCCACCGGGGAGCTGTTTTTT. Translation gives CASSGATGELFF. The full variable domain, rest sourced from reference TRBV9 and TRBJ2-2, is DSGVTQTPKHLITATGQRVTLRCSPRSGDLSVYWYQQSLDQGLQFLIQYYNGEERAKGNILERFSAQQFPDLHSELNLSSLELGDSALYFCASSGATGELFFGEGSRLTVL.

The chain's CDR3 is CASSSLIGMNTEAFF. The CDR3, as DNA: TGTGCCAGCAGTTCGCTGATTGGTATGAACACTGAAGCTTTCTTT. V and J are TRBV27 and TRBJ1-1; no clear D gene. Germline lookup yields CDR1 MNHEY and CDR2 SMNVEV (reference sequence). V dropped 4 bases and J dropped 0 bases, with 12 bases sitting between them. CDR3 size: 15 residues.

This clone was seen a single time. J is TRBJ2-7 and V is TRBV19; TRBD1 aligns across 9 bases. V lost 1 base to trimming and J lost 2 bases; unmatched junction nucleotides: 0. CDR3 length: 14 residues. The germline V gene encodes CDR1 LNHDA and CDR2 SQIVND (reference sequence). The CDR3 DNA follows: TGTGCCAGTAGTATAGGGACAGGGGCCTACGAGCAGTACTTC. It codes for CASSIGTGAYEQYF.

This sequence joins TRBV19 and TRBJ2-7; the D is unclear. This CDR3 is built from 14 residues. The V end was cut by 2 bases, the J end by 6 bases, with 14 bases between. Germline V gene data show CDR1 as LNHDA and CDR2 as SQIVND (reference sequence). The CDR3 protein is CASSIKASRAEQYF. In DNA, the CDR3 is TGTGCCAGTAGTATAAAGGCCTCTCGGGCCGAGCAGTACTTC.

In this sample, this clone turned up once. The gene calls are TRBV13 and TRBJ2-1, with D unresolved. Germline CDR1 and CDR2: PRHDT and FYEKMQ (reference sequence). The CDR3 extends over 12 amino acids. The V gene lost 5 bases and the J gene lost 13 bases, with 15 bases spanning the gap. CDR3: CASSPDSLGQFF. CDR3 DNA: TGTGCCAGCAGCCCAGACTCCCTCGGCCAGTTCTTC.